The rows below give T cell receptor beta chains drawn from one sample of a study of blood T cells in healthy people across ages. A single record per CDR3 protein comes from TCRdb applying MiXCR to the 5' RACE reads. The data hold 800,000 to 950,000 distinct CDR3 sequences, with 35% to 40% observed a single time. Material: blood. These receptor sequences come from a young man in good health. Each CDR3 is given with its conserved first and last residue. The order of the fields is J gene, D gene, clone size, V gene, CDR3 DNA, CDR3 protein. D genes are given only for firm matches. A clone size is listed for some rows: how often the clone was seen (once, few, many), or a class if it is expanded.

j_call: TRBJ2-4; d_call: .; clone_size: .; v_call: TRBV19; cdr3_nt: TGTGCCAGTACTTCTTCGGGAGCCAAAAACATTCAGTACTTC; cdr3_aa: CASTSSGAKNIQYF
j_call: TRBJ1-5; d_call: TRBD1; clone_size: once; v_call: TRBV7-2; cdr3_nt: TGTGCCAGCAGCTTCCGAGGGGGCGCGGGTCAGCCCCAGCATTTT; cdr3_aa: CASSFRGGAGQPQHF
j_call: TRBJ2-1; d_call: TRBD2; clone_size: few; v_call: TRBV6-2/TRBV6-3; cdr3_nt: TGTGCCAGCAGCCAAGCGGGGGACTACTACAATGAGCAGTTCTTC; cdr3_aa: CASSQAGDYYNEQFF
j_call: TRBJ1-1; d_call: .; clone_size: .; v_call: TRBV27; cdr3_nt: TGTGCCAGCAGTTTATTCCAGGCGGTGGGTGGCACTGAAGCTTTCTTT; cdr3_aa: CASSLFQAVGGTEAFF
j_call: TRBJ1-6; d_call: .; clone_size: .; v_call: TRBV27; cdr3_nt: TGTGCCAGCAGTCCTGCCCCGGGTACGGGTTCACCCCTCCACTTT; cdr3_aa: CASSPAPGTGSPLHF
j_call: TRBJ1-2; d_call: TRBD1; clone_size: .; v_call: TRBV28; cdr3_nt: TGTGCCAGCAGCCCCCCGACAGGGGGCGAAAACTATGGCTACACCTTC; cdr3_aa: CASSPPTGGENYGYTF
j_call: TRBJ1-2; d_call: .; clone_size: few; v_call: TRBV25-1; cdr3_nt: TGTGCCAGCAGTGAATTCGGGGGCTACACCTTC; cdr3_aa: CASSEFGGYTF
j_call: TRBJ2-5; d_call: .; clone_size: many; v_call: TRBV29-1; cdr3_nt: TGCAGCGTTGACCTAGGGGAGACCCAGTACTTC; cdr3_aa: CSVDLGETQYF
j_call: TRBJ1-1; d_call: TRBD1; clone_size: .; v_call: TRBV7-2; cdr3_nt: TGTGCCAGCAGCTTAGCCGACAGGGGAGAGGCCAACACTGAAGCTTTCTTT; cdr3_aa: CASSLADRGEANTEAFF
j_call: TRBJ1-5; d_call: .; clone_size: .; v_call: TRBV12-3/TRBV12-4; cdr3_nt: TGTGCCAGCAGTCCCGGGACATTTCGTCCCCAGCATTTT; cdr3_aa: CASSPGTFRPQHF
j_call: TRBJ1-1; d_call: .; clone_size: .; v_call: TRBV5-1; cdr3_nt: TGCGCCAGCAGCTCAAGACCGGACAGCCATGAAGCTTTCTTT; cdr3_aa: CASSSRPDSHEAFF
j_call: TRBJ1-2; d_call: .; clone_size: .; v_call: TRBV7-3; cdr3_nt: TGTGCCAGCCCGATCAAAGACGGAGCAGGGGCTAACTATGGCTACACCTTC; cdr3_aa: CASPIKDGAGANYGYTF
j_call: TRBJ2-7; d_call: .; clone_size: many; v_call: TRBV6-4; cdr3_nt: TGTGCCAGCAGTCCCGGGATCGCCTACGAGCAGTACTTC; cdr3_aa: CASSPGIAYEQYF
j_call: TRBJ2-1; d_call: .; clone_size: few; v_call: TRBV9; cdr3_nt: TGTGCCAGCAGCGTAACCCCAGGGGGGAATGAGCAGTTCTTC; cdr3_aa: CASSVTPGGNEQFF
j_call: TRBJ2-5; d_call: .; clone_size: .; v_call: TRBV7-2; cdr3_nt: TGTGCCAGCAGCTTAGCGCGACTAGGAAGAGAGACCCAGTACTTC; cdr3_aa: CASSLARLGRETQYF
j_call: TRBJ2-7; d_call: .; clone_size: few; v_call: TRBV20-1; cdr3_nt: TGCAGTGCTAGGGGTCCCACGTCCTGGTCCGAATACGAGCAGTACTTC; cdr3_aa: CSARGPTSWSEYEQYF
j_call: TRBJ1-1; d_call: .; clone_size: few; v_call: TRBV2; cdr3_nt: TGTGCCAGCAGTGCCCGGGAGGGCGAAGCTTTCTTT; cdr3_aa: CASSAREGEAFF
j_call: TRBJ2-5; d_call: TRBD1; clone_size: .; v_call: TRBV7-9; cdr3_nt: TGTGCCAGCAGCTCCAAAACAACAGGGGTGGGTCGGGAGACCCAGTACTTC; cdr3_aa: CASSSKTTGVGRETQYF
j_call: TRBJ1-3; d_call: TRBD1; clone_size: .; v_call: TRBV20-1; cdr3_nt: TGCAGTGCTAGAGATTCGGGCTCAGGGGGCTATGGAAACACCATATATTTT; cdr3_aa: CSARDSGSGGYGNTIYF
j_call: TRBJ2-7; d_call: TRBD2; clone_size: .; v_call: TRBV6-5; cdr3_nt: TGTGCCAGCAGATTATCGGGACTACCTGGATACGAGCAGTACTTC; cdr3_aa: CASRLSGLPGYEQYF
j_call: TRBJ2-5; d_call: .; clone_size: .; v_call: TRBV4-1; cdr3_nt: TGCGCCAGCAGCCAAGGGCGATTAGAGACCCAGTACTTC; cdr3_aa: CASSQGRLETQYF
j_call: TRBJ2-7; d_call: TRBD1; clone_size: .; v_call: TRBV10-3; cdr3_nt: TGTGCCATCAGTGAGACAGGGGCCCAGTACTTC; cdr3_aa: CAISETGAQYF
j_call: TRBJ2-2; d_call: TRBD1; clone_size: .; v_call: TRBV27; cdr3_nt: TGTGCCAGCAGTTTATTACCTATAGCAGACAGGGGACGCACCGGGGAGCTGTTTTTT; cdr3_aa: CASSLLPIADRGRTGELFF
j_call: TRBJ1-3; d_call: .; clone_size: .; v_call: TRBV6-6; cdr3_nt: TGTGCCAGCAAAACCCGAAGTGGCTCTGAAAACACCATATATTTT; cdr3_aa: CASKTRSGSENTIYF
j_call: TRBJ2-3; d_call: .; clone_size: many; v_call: TRBV20-1; cdr3_nt: TGCAGTGCTAGTGGACAGCAACTTAAAGATACGCAGTATTTT; cdr3_aa: CSASGQQLKDTQYF
j_call: TRBJ1-2; d_call: TRBD1; clone_size: .; v_call: TRBV27; cdr3_nt: TGTGCCAGCAGCCCGGGACTGGACAGGGTAGAGGGCTACACCTTC; cdr3_aa: CASSPGLDRVEGYTF
j_call: TRBJ2-5; d_call: .; clone_size: many; v_call: TRBV15; cdr3_nt: TGTGCCACCACGACCGATCAAGAGACCCAGTACTTC; cdr3_aa: CATTTDQETQYF
j_call: TRBJ2-1; d_call: TRBD1; clone_size: few; v_call: TRBV6-2/TRBV6-3; cdr3_nt: TGTGCCAGCAGCCCACGACAGGGGAGTGGTGAGCAGTTCTTC; cdr3_aa: CASSPRQGSGEQFF
j_call: TRBJ2-5; d_call: TRBD2; clone_size: .; v_call: TRBV12-3/TRBV12-4; cdr3_nt: TGTGCCAGCAGCATCCTAGCGGGGGGGCCGAATGAGCAGTACTTC; cdr3_aa: CASSILAGGPNEQYF
j_call: TRBJ2-7; d_call: .; clone_size: .; v_call: TRBV5-1; cdr3_nt: TGCGCCAGCAGCTTGGATGGACAGTCCGGAGGAACGTACGAGCAGTACTTC; cdr3_aa: CASSLDGQSGGTYEQYF
j_call: TRBJ2-5; d_call: TRBD1; clone_size: .; v_call: TRBV12-5; cdr3_nt: TGTGCTAGTGGTTTGCCGGGACAGGGGGCGCAAAATGAGCAGTACTTC; cdr3_aa: CASGLPGQGAQNEQYF
j_call: TRBJ2-1; d_call: .; clone_size: .; v_call: TRBV6-2/TRBV6-3; cdr3_nt: TGTGCCAGCAGTTACTCGAACACCTACAATGAGCAGTTCTTC; cdr3_aa: CASSYSNTYNEQFF
j_call: TRBJ2-3; d_call: .; clone_size: .; v_call: TRBV29-1; cdr3_nt: TGCAGCGTTGATGGCTTAAATCGAGGACAGGGAGGGCTCTCAGATACGCAGTATTTT; cdr3_aa: CSVDGLNRGQGGLSDTQYF
j_call: TRBJ2-5; d_call: TRBD2; clone_size: few; v_call: TRBV7-2; cdr3_nt: TGTGCCAGCAGCTTAGAGCGGGGGGCTCGGAATGAGCAGTACTTC; cdr3_aa: CASSLERGARNEQYF
j_call: TRBJ2-5; d_call: .; clone_size: .; v_call: TRBV12-3/TRBV12-4; cdr3_nt: TGTGCCAGCAGTTTATACGGGGAGACCCAGTACTTC; cdr3_aa: CASSLYGETQYF
j_call: TRBJ2-1; d_call: .; clone_size: .; v_call: TRBV21-1; cdr3_nt: TGTGCCAGCAGGAGAGGTCGGGATAGGGGGACCTACAATGAGCAGTTCTTC; cdr3_aa: CASRRGRDRGTYNEQFF
j_call: TRBJ2-3; d_call: TRBD2; clone_size: many; v_call: TRBV4-3; cdr3_nt: TGCGCCAGCAGCCAAAGCGCGGGAGGCACAGATACGCAGTATTTT; cdr3_aa: CASSQSAGGTDTQYF
j_call: TRBJ2-1; d_call: TRBD1; clone_size: many; v_call: TRBV10-3; cdr3_nt: TGTGCCATCACGAACGGGACAGGGATTAATGAGCAGTTCTTC; cdr3_aa: CAITNGTGINEQFF
j_call: TRBJ2-5; d_call: .; clone_size: many; v_call: TRBV6-4; cdr3_nt: TGTGCCAGCAGTCCCCCTTTTGGCAGGCCAGAGACCCAGTACTTC; cdr3_aa: CASSPPFGRPETQYF
j_call: TRBJ2-2; d_call: TRBD2; clone_size: few; v_call: TRBV12-3/TRBV12-4; cdr3_nt: TGTGCCAGCAGGATAGCTAGCGGGGAACGCGTCGGGGAGCTGTTTTTT; cdr3_aa: CASRIASGERVGELFF
j_call: TRBJ2-1; d_call: .; clone_size: many; v_call: TRBV4-1; cdr3_nt: TGCGCCAGCAGCCCTGAAGGTATTGAGCAGTTCTTC; cdr3_aa: CASSPEGIEQFF
j_call: TRBJ1-1; d_call: TRBD1; clone_size: few; v_call: TRBV5-1; cdr3_nt: TGCGCCAGCAGCTTGTCGCCCCTTTCAGGGGGGAACACTGAAGCTTTCTTT; cdr3_aa: CASSLSPLSGGNTEAFF
j_call: TRBJ1-5; d_call: .; clone_size: few; v_call: TRBV6-2/TRBV6-3; cdr3_nt: TGTGCCAGCAGTTCGATGGGGACCTATAGCAATCAGCCCCAGCATTTT; cdr3_aa: CASSSMGTYSNQPQHF
j_call: TRBJ1-5; d_call: .; clone_size: .; v_call: TRBV28; cdr3_nt: TGTGCCAGCAGCACCAGGGACACTAATCAGCCCCAGCATTTT; cdr3_aa: CASSTRDTNQPQHF
j_call: TRBJ2-7; d_call: .; clone_size: .; v_call: TRBV10-3; cdr3_nt: TGTGCCATCAGTGAGTCTTGGGTTACCAGTTCCTACGAGCAGTACTTC; cdr3_aa: CAISESWVTSSYEQYF
j_call: TRBJ1-2; d_call: .; clone_size: .; v_call: TRBV20-1; cdr3_nt: TGCAGTGCTAGAGCGGGAACAGGGCCGGGGGGCTATGGCTACACCTTC; cdr3_aa: CSARAGTGPGGYGYTF
j_call: TRBJ2-5; d_call: .; clone_size: many; v_call: TRBV5-1; cdr3_nt: TGCGCCAGCAGCCAACCGGGAGTAGAAGAGACCCAGTACTTC; cdr3_aa: CASSQPGVEETQYF
j_call: TRBJ2-5; d_call: .; clone_size: .; v_call: TRBV5-6; cdr3_nt: TGTGCCGGCAGCTTGGCAGGCAAGACCCAGTACTTC; cdr3_aa: CAGSLAGKTQYF
j_call: TRBJ2-6; d_call: .; clone_size: once; v_call: TRBV7-7; cdr3_nt: TGTGCTAGCAGCCCGCGGGTGGGAGCCAACGTCCTGACTTTC; cdr3_aa: CASSPRVGANVLTF
j_call: TRBJ2-3; d_call: .; clone_size: .; v_call: TRBV7-6; cdr3_nt: TGTGCCAGCAGCGAGAGGGGGATTTCGACAGATACGCAGTATTTT; cdr3_aa: CASSERGISTDTQYF
j_call: TRBJ2-2; d_call: .; clone_size: many; v_call: TRBV12-3/TRBV12-4; cdr3_nt: TGTGCCAGCAGCCTAGGGGGATACACCGGGGAGCTGTTTTTT; cdr3_aa: CASSLGGYTGELFF
j_call: TRBJ1-1; d_call: .; clone_size: few; v_call: TRBV5-1; cdr3_nt: TGCGCCAGTAACCCGGAGGGGACTGAAGCTTTCTTT; cdr3_aa: CASNPEGTEAFF
j_call: TRBJ1-4; d_call: .; clone_size: few; v_call: TRBV12-3/TRBV12-4; cdr3_nt: TGTGCCAGCAGACCCGGACGGTCTATTAATGAAAAACTGTTTTTT; cdr3_aa: CASRPGRSINEKLFF
j_call: TRBJ2-1; d_call: .; clone_size: many; v_call: TRBV4-3; cdr3_nt: TGCGCCAGCAGCCAAGAAGGGAGCTCCTACAATGAGCAGTTCTTC; cdr3_aa: CASSQEGSSYNEQFF
j_call: TRBJ2-7; d_call: .; clone_size: few; v_call: TRBV13; cdr3_nt: TGTGCCAGCAGCGTAGAAAGGCCGTTGGGGCCGTACTTC; cdr3_aa: CASSVERPLGPYF
j_call: TRBJ1-2; d_call: .; clone_size: .; v_call: TRBV27; cdr3_nt: TGTGCCAGCACTGATACGCCAGGCGGGTATGGCTACACCTTC; cdr3_aa: CASTDTPGGYGYTF
j_call: TRBJ1-1; d_call: .; clone_size: .; v_call: TRBV7-9; cdr3_nt: TGTGCCAGCAGCTCCCCCTTTTTCCATGAAGCTTTCTTT; cdr3_aa: CASSSPFFHEAFF